The present T cell receptor (beta chain) was sequenced within a study of blood T cells in healthy people across ages. Study results and limitations: In the absence of known donor CMV status, changes in expanded clonotypes were possibly confounded. The percentage of naive T cells correlated strongly with TCR beta diversity. Long-lived donors had more naive CD4+ cells and higher diversity than aged donors.

Turning to this clonotype: Its target is not known.

A second PCR, run for about 7 to 11 cycles, used a sample-barcoded 5' primer plus a J-beta primer mix. MiXCR, applied by TCRdb to the 5' RACE reads, yields one record per CDR3 protein. The table lists 780,000 or so distinct CDR3 sequences, approximately 60% of them singletons. J was trimmed by 0 bases and V by 4 bases; bases with no gene match: 11. This CDR3 region has 18 residues. Germline CDR1 is LGHNA and CDR2 is YSLEER. The sample, around 10 milliliters of peripheral blood, was drawn from each donor. The sequence was obtained from a man aged 35 to 55 in good health. Sequencing input: blood. The chain is built from TRBV4-3 and TRBJ2-1; 8 bases map to TRBD1. CDR3 sequence (DNA): TGCGCCAGCAGCCTAGCAGACAGGGGATCCTACTCCTACAATGAGCAGTTCTTC. Its translation: CASSLADRGSYSYNEQFF.